This entry describes one TCR beta chain. The sample comes from a study of blood T cell repertoires in COVID-19. Generated by immunoSEQ multiplex PCR, the TCRdb table keeps only in-frame clones and is missing some. The sample includes 200,000 to 250,000 clones, approximately 90% seen only once; the top ten take around a tenth. The sequence was collected from a middle-aged man with COVID-19, enrolled during active disease. The sequenced sample consisted of peripheral blood.

The CDR3 DNA reads TGTGCCAGCAGGACGGGAGGCTCCTACAATGAGCAGTTCTTC. Amino acids: CASRTGGSYNEQFF. V gene TRBV19 combines with J gene TRBJ2-1; 7 bases are a match to TRBD2. Germline assignment: CDR1 LNHDA and CDR2 SQIVND (reference sequence). The CDR3 covers 14 residues. V lost 9 bases, J lost 0 bases, and 5 bases stayed unmatched.